The clone carrying this T cell receptor (beta chain) was seen a handful of times. Its cognate antigen is unknown. The sample comes from a study of cytomegalovirus exposure and HLA in healthy donors. For the study at large: Around 180 million T cells yielded approximately 110 million unique TCR beta sequences in earlier analysis. Study outcomes and limitations: Later work associated fewer than 20,000 TCR beta sequences with HLA alleles at 0.05 false discovery rate.

This CDR3 contains 14 residues. V lost 0 bases and J 5 bases, leaving 10 bases between the germline ends. Germline loops: CDR1 MNHEY, CDR2 SVGAGI. PCR used 60 Vbeta primers and 13 Jbeta primers. Libraries were prepared by immunoSEQ multiplex PCR; TCRdb keeps only in-frame clonotypes and omits some of them. This table holds some 110,000 clones, 75% to 85% found once. The sequenced sample was PBMCs. The clonotype originates from a woman aged 18-29 years in good health and CMV-seropositive. The V and J genes are TRBV6-5 and TRBJ1-1; a possible D gene is TRBD1 (6 bases). CDR3 sequence reads: CASSYSPGTTEAFF. The CDR3 nucleotides read TGTGCCAGCAGTTACTCACCAGGGACAACTGAAGCTTTCTTT.